The clone carrying this T cell receptor beta chain was seen at least ten times. Its antigen remains unidentified. This sample is part of a study of T cells in Graves' hyperthyroidism and ophthalmopathy. At the level of the study: Peripheral blood was obtained at initial diagnosis, preceding any treatment. Overall study results and limits: Most clonotypes expanded in the thyroid (above 0.001) were also present in blood. Classification by a 13 V-J model distinguished ophthalmopathy from stable hyperthyroidism.

What was amplified from RNA transcripts were TCR beta CDR3 regions. The TCR CDR3 first-round RT-PCR relied on the HTBI primer set. From the multiplex PCR reads, TCRdb called clonotypes with MiXCR, one entry per CDR3 protein. The data contain fewer than 600,000 distinct CDR3 sequences, over 13% of them singletons. This CDR3 is 14 amino acids long. Looked up from germline, CDR1 is DFQATT and CDR2 is SNEGSKA (reference sequence). The V and J ends lost 3 bases and 0 bases respectively, with 11 bases between them. The sequence was obtained from a young woman with Graves' hyperthyroidism. The sequenced material came from blood. This chain connects TRBV20-1 to TRBJ1-1, with D possibly being TRBD1 (6 bases). CDR3 coding DNA: TGCAGTGCTAGCCCCAGGGGTATGAACACTGAAGCTTTCTTT. Protein: CSASPRGMNTEAFF.